The rows below give T cell receptor beta chains drawn from one sample of a study of shared clonotypes between healthy human individuals. Assay: immunoSEQ multiplex PCR; the TCRdb copy retains only in-frame clones and omits some. The sample has approximately 350,000 clones, about 96% seen once. The material sequenced was memory CD8+ T cells sorted from blood. These receptors originate from a man between 25 and 39 years old in good health. The CDR3 runs from the conserved cysteine through the conserved F or W. D genes are given only for firm matches. The size field is filled for only some rows; it gives once, few, many or a size class.

CDR3 length	V gene	D gene	clone size	J gene	CDR3 DNA	CDR3 protein
18	TRBV13	TRBD2	.	TRBJ2-5	TGTGCCAGCAGCTTCCCGACTAGCGGGAGGGGGGGGCAAGAGACCCAGTACTTC	CASSFPTSGRGGQETQYF
15	TRBV19	.	.	TRBJ2-3	TGTGCCAGTAGTATGACAGGGACTAGCACAGATACGCAGTATTTT	CASSMTGTSTDTQYF
14	TRBV5-1	.	.	TRBJ2-1	TGCGCCAGCACCCGGGGGAGCTCCTACAATGAGCAGTTCTTC	CASTRGSSYNEQFF
14	TRBV9	.	.	TRBJ2-4	TGTGCCAGCAGCGTGGGTACCGAGAGAGACATTCAGTACTTC	CASSVGTERDIQYF
14	TRBV5-4	.	.	TRBJ2-5	TGTGCCAGCAGCTTGGCCAAGGGGGGAAAGACCCAGTACTTC	CASSLAKGGKTQYF
12	TRBV19	.	.	TRBJ1-1	TGTGCCAGTAGTCCGAGGACGCCCTGGGCTTTCTTT	CASSPRTPWAFF
14	TRBV13	TRBD2	.	TRBJ2-1	TGTGCCAGCAGCTTAGTAGCGGGAGCACGTGAGCAGTTCTTC	CASSLVAGAREQFF
13	TRBV7-9	.	.	TRBJ2-3	TGTGCCAGTTCACCGTTCAGCACAGATACGCAGTATTTT	CASSPFSTDTQYF
11	TRBV7-9	.	.	TRBJ2-1	TGTGCCAGCAGCTTAGTCCTAGAGCAGTTCTTC	CASSLVLEQFF
14	TRBV5-1	TRBD1	.	TRBJ1-1	TGCGCCAGCACTGGCGACAGGGGTAAGACTGAAGCTTTCTTT	CASTGDRGKTEAFF
15	TRBV5-4	TRBD2	.	TRBJ2-3	TGTGCCAGCAGTGTGGGGGGGAAGGTGGCAGATACGCAGTATTTT	CASSVGGKVADTQYF
16	TRBV6-4	TRBD1	few	TRBJ2-7	TGTGCCAGCAGTAGACAGGGCCGATGGACCAACTACGAGCAGTACTTC	CASSRQGRWTNYEQYF
17	TRBV11-2	.	.	TRBJ1-3	TGTGCCAGCAGCTTAGAGGAGGGCTCAGCCTCTGGAAACACCATATATTTT	CASSLEEGSASGNTIYF
14	TRBV10-3	.	.	TRBJ2-7	TGTGCCATCGAATCAGGAGGCCTGGGAGACGAGCAGTACTTC	CAIESGGLGDEQYF
15	TRBV4-2	.	.	TRBJ2-7	TGTGCCAGCAGCAAGAACAGGGATCCCTTATACGAGCAGTACTTC	CASSKNRDPLYEQYF
15	TRBV2	TRBD1	.	TRBJ1-2	TGTGCCAGCAGGGAAAACAGGGGGCGTAGCTATGGCTACACCTTC	CASRENRGRSYGYTF
14	TRBV5-1	.	.	TRBJ1-2	TGCGCCAGCAGCTTAGGGGCCCCCGACTATGGCTACACCTTC	CASSLGAPDYGYTF
16	TRBV5-5	TRBD2	.	TRBJ2-7	TGTGCCAGCAGCGCGGGTGCCAGCGGGAGTCTCTACGAGCAGTACTTC	CASSAGASGSLYEQYF
16	TRBV5-5	.	.	TRBJ2-2	TGTGCCAGCAGCTTGGTAGGGTCGGTTAACACCGGGGAGCTGTTTTTT	CASSLVGSVNTGELFF
10	TRBV20-1	.	.	TRBJ1-2	TGCAGTACAACTAACTATGGCTACACCTTC	CSTTNYGYTF
14	TRBV2	.	.	TRBJ2-6	TGTGCCAGCTCTGGATTCTCTGGGGCCAACGTCCTGACTTTC	CASSGFSGANVLTF
15	TRBV11-2	TRBD2	.	TRBJ2-7	TGTGCCAGCAGCCCGACTAGCGGCACGGGGTACGAGCAGTACTTC	CASSPTSGTGYEQYF
15	TRBV6-6	.	once	TRBJ2-2	TGTGCCAGCAGTTACTCGATCAGGGCGGCCGGGGAGCTGTTTTTT	CASSYSIRAAGELFF
12	TRBV10-3	TRBD1	.	TRBJ2-1	TGTGCCATCAGTGAAACAGGGGGCGAGCAGTTCTTC	CAISETGGEQFF
13	TRBV23-1	.	once	TRBJ1-1	TGCGCCAACACACACACGGTTCACACTGAAGCTTTCTTT	CANTHTVHTEAFF
15	TRBV5-6	.	.	TRBJ1-1	TGTGCCAGCAGCTTGGAAGGGCCCCTGAACACTGAAGCTTTCTTT	CASSLEGPLNTEAFF
12	TRBV9	.	.	TRBJ1-2	TGTGCCAGCAGCGCGACCGACTATGGCTACACCTTC	CASSATDYGYTF
13	TRBV6-1	.	.	TRBJ2-5	TGTGCCAGCAGACCGGGACTTCAAGAGACCCAGTACTTC	CASRPGLQETQYF
15	TRBV19	.	once	TRBJ1-2	TGTGCCAGTAGTATGTCCCCGGGAGGCGGGTATGGCTACACCTTC	CASSMSPGGGYGYTF
13	TRBV7-2	.	.	TRBJ2-3	TGTGCCAGCAGCTTAGACCCCACAGATACGCAGTATTTT	CASSLDPTDTQYF
14	TRBV10-2	TRBD1	.	TRBJ2-1	TGCGCCAGTGGAACAGGGGACCCCTACAATGAGCAGTTCTTC	CASGTGDPYNEQFF
16	TRBV6-5	.	.	TRBJ1-2	TGTGCCAGCAGTTACTCGACGCTACCGCCAAGATATGGCTACACCTTC	CASSYSTLPPRYGYTF
16	TRBV19	TRBD2	once	TRBJ2-2	TGTGCCAGTAGTCTACTAGCGGGAGGGAACACCGGGGAGCTGTTTTTT	CASSLLAGGNTGELFF
12	TRBV29-1	.	.	TRBJ1-3	TGCAGCGTTGAGGGGGCTGGAAACACCATATATTTT	CSVEGAGNTIYF
18	TRBV2	TRBD1	.	TRBJ1-1	TGTGCCAGCAGTGAAGCGCTTCCCAAACTTACAGGGGGCACTGAAGCTTTCTTT	CASSEALPKLTGGTEAFF
15	TRBV7-5	.	once	TRBJ2-7	TGTGCCAGAAGCTTGGGCGGGATATCAAGCGACGAGCAGTACTTC	CARSLGGISSDEQYF
15	TRBV29-1	TRBD2	.	TRBJ2-5	TGCAGCGTTGCGACCCCGGGACTAGCGGCGGAGACCCAGTACTTC	CSVATPGLAAETQYF
15	TRBV25-1	.	.	TRBJ2-2	TGTGCCAGCAGTGAGGCAGGGGCCTACGCCGGGGAGCTGTTTTTT	CASSEAGAYAGELFF
15	TRBV7-9	TRBD1	.	TRBJ1-1	TGTGCCAGCAGCCCTCGGGACAGGGTCATCACTGAAGCTTTCTTT	CASSPRDRVITEAFF
11	TRBV20-1	.	.	TRBJ2-7	TGCAGTGCTAGGACCTCGGGCGAGCAGTACTTC	CSARTSGEQYF
14	TRBV7-8	.	.	TRBJ2-3	TGTGCCAGCAGCTTAGGACGACAGGATCTCCTGCAGTATTTT	CASSLGRQDLLQYF
15	TRBV27	TRBD2	.	TRBJ2-7	TGTGCCAGCAGTTTGAGTAGCGGGCGCTCCTACGAGCAGTACTTC	CASSLSSGRSYEQYF
14	TRBV29-1	TRBD1	.	TRBJ2-1	TGCAGCGTTGATGAGGGGGCGATGGGGAATGAGCAGTTCTTC	CSVDEGAMGNEQFF
13	TRBV11-2	.	.	TRBJ2-3	TGTGCCAGCAGCGAGACTAGCACAGATACGCAGTATTTT	CASSETSTDTQYF
16	TRBV10-3	TRBD2	.	TRBJ2-7	TGTGCCATCAGTGAGTCGTCCGGACTAGCGGGCGGCGAGCAGTACTTC	CAISESSGLAGGEQYF
14	TRBV11-2	.	.	TRBJ1-5	TGTGCCAGCAGTCTAGACGGGGGAAGGCAGCCCCAGCATTTT	CASSLDGGRQPQHF
11	TRBV30	.	.	TRBJ1-1	TGTGCCTGGAGTGTACGCCAGGGGATAGTCTTT	CAWSVRQGIVF
13	TRBV5-1	.	.	TRBJ1-1	TGCGCCAGCAGCTTGACACCCTCCTTCGAAGCTTTCTTT	CASSLTPSFEAFF
13	TRBV5-1	.	.	TRBJ2-4	TGCGCCAGCAGCTTGGCAGGGCAGGACATTCAGTACTTC	CASSLAGQDIQYF
15	TRBV4-2	.	.	TRBJ2-3	TGTGCCAGCAGCCAAGATAGTCACCCCACAGATACGCAGTATTTT	CASSQDSHPTDTQYF
15	TRBV5-6	TRBD2	.	TRBJ2-3	TGTGCCAGCAGCTCGGGACTAGTCCACACAGATACGCAGTATTTT	CASSSGLVHTDTQYF
13	TRBV19	.	.	TRBJ2-7	TGTGCCAGTAGTACCCAAAGGGGGTCCGAGCAGTACTTC	CASSTQRGSEQYF
16	TRBV5-6	.	.	TRBJ2-1	TGTGCCAGCGCAGCTTGGCTCGGGGTAGCCAACAATGAGCAGTTCTTC	CASAAWLGVANNEQFF